This T cell receptor beta chain was obtained from a study of T cell responses to AZD1222 COVID-19 vaccine. Libraries were prepared by immunoSEQ multiplex PCR; TCRdb keeps only in-frame clonotypes and omits some of them. The sample lists approximately 300,000 clones, around 92% occurring once. CDR3 length equals 14 residues. The V end was cut by 7 bases, the J end by 7 bases, with 14 bases between. Germline V CDR1 and CDR2: MNHEY, SVGAGI. This chain connects TRBV6-5 to TRBJ1-6; the D gene is possibly TRBD1 (6 bases). This receptor was taken from an adult who received the AZD1222 COVID-19 vaccine. Source: peripheral blood, taken 28 days after the second AZD1222 dose. CDR3 in DNA: TGTGCCAGCATTGTAAGGGGGAACAATTCACCCCTCCACTTT. Translating it yields CASIVRGNNSPLHF.